This T cell receptor (beta chain) was documented in a study of monozygotic twins with inflammatory bowel disease. Study observations and caveats: Concordant and discordant twins showed no difference in repertoire similarity, possibly from limited power.

CDR1 and CDR2 (germline): SGHTA, FQGNSA. The CDR3 consists of 22 residues. Each UMI, carrying a 6-nucleotide sample barcode, came from template switching. Each CDR3 protein gets one entry in TCRdb, which reprocessed the 5' RACE reads and gives no DNA. The table for this sample gives approximately 200,000 distinct CDR3 sequences. As concerns this clonotype: Its antigen is as yet unknown.

The sequenced sample consisted of blood. The chain is built from TRBV7-2 and TRBJ2-6; TCRdb returns TRBD1, unconfirmable since there is no DNA. The sequence was obtained from a human donor with ulcerative colitis or Crohn's disease, or a healthy co-twin of an affected twin (not recorded which). The chain's CDR3 is CASSFPRLEGESTNSGANVLTF.